Here is one T cell receptor (beta chain) with its context. The antigen remains undetermined. Amplification used 60 Vbeta primers and 13 Jbeta primers. Clones were read by immunoSEQ multiplex PCR, and TCRdb kept only the in-frame ones, dropping some. This table holds more than 90,000 clones, around 76% found once. Germline-derived CDR1 and CDR2 are SGHKS and YYEKEE (reference sequence). Trimming cost V 3 bases and J 2 bases, with 3 bases left between them. This CDR3 contains 11 residues. The sample belongs to a study of cytomegalovirus exposure and HLA in healthy donors. Broader study findings: Analysis was carried out at a later point, and it linked a missense DCLRE1C variant to TCR beta V- and J-gene trimming. The productive fraction for most TCR beta V segments was about 87% or about 30% in an earlier analysis.

The material sequenced was PBMCs. The V and J genes are TRBV5-5 and TRBJ2-7; D is ambiguous. The origin of this receptor is a man aged 25 to 40 in good health and CMV-seronegative. The CDR3 coding sequence is TGTGCCAGCAGCTCCACCTACGAGCAGTACTTC. Translating gives CASSSTYEQYF. Combining the CDR3 with reference TRBV5-5 and TRBJ2-7 gives the whole variable domain DAGVTQSPTHLIKTRGQQVTLRCSPISGHKSVSWYQQVLGQGPQFIFQYYEKEERGRGNFPDRFSARQFPNYSSELNVNALLLGDSALYLCASSSTYEQYFGPGTRLTVT.